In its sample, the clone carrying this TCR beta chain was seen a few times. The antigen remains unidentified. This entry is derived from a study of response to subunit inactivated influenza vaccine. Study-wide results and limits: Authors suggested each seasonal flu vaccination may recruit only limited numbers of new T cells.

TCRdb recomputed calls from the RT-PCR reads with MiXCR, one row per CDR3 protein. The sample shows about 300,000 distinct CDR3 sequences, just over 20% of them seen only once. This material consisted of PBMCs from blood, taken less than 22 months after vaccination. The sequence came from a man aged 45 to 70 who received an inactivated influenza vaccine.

This chain's CDR3 is CASSQGPGIGSYNSPLHF. In DNA, the CDR3 is TGCGCCAGCAGCCAAGGACCGGGTATAGGCTCCTATAATTCACCCCTCCACTTT. This chain connects TRBV4-3 to TRBJ1-6; D gene ambiguous. The CDR3 is made up of 18 amino acids. V shed 1 base and J shed 0 bases, with 13 bases lying between them. Germline assignment: CDR1 LGHNA and CDR2 YSLEER.